The T cell receptor (beta chain) under discussion was sequenced for a study of cytomegalovirus exposure and HLA in healthy donors. Notes on the study in general: Cytomegalovirus status was reportedly diagnosed by the classifier with high specificity and sensitivity.

Of note for this clone: The antigen is unknown.

With V trimmed by 2 bases and J by 1 base, 3 bases remained unmatched. The CDR3 contains 15 residues. CDR1 is ENHRY and CDR2 is SYGVKD in the germline V gene. The data were produced by immunoSEQ multiplex PCR, yet TCRdb's version contains in-frame clones alone and is incomplete. Among 50,000 to 65,000 clones, 90% to 96% were seen once, and the ten largest hold 0.95% to 1.5%. The donors were part of the approximately 120-subject validation cohort, which stood apart from the approximately 670-subject first cohort. Sequenced input: PBMCs. This chain links TRBV10-3 with TRBJ1-1; 8 positions agree with TRBD1. This receptor was taken from a young woman in good health and CMV-seronegative. The CDR3 spells CAISEPDRGNTEAFF. CDR3 sequence (DNA): TGTGCCATCAGTGAGCCCGACAGGGGGAACACTGAAGCTTTCTTT.